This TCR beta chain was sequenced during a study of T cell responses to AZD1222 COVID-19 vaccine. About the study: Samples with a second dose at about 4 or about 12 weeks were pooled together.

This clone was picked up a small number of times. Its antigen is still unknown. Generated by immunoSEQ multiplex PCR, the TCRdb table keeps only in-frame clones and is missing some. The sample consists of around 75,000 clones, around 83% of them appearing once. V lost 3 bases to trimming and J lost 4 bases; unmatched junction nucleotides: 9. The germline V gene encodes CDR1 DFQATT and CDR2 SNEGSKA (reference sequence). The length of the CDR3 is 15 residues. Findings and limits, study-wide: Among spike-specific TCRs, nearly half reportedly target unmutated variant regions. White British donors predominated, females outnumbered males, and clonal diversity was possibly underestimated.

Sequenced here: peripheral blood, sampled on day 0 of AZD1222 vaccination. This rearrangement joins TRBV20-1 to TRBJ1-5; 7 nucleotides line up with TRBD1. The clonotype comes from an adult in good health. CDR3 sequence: CSASLDRSVNQPQHF. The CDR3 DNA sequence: TGCAGTGCTAGTTTGGACAGGTCCGTGAATCAGCCCCAGCATTTT.